This TCR beta chain is from a study of vaccination and CD4 T cells after COVID-19. There are 14 residues in the CDR3. V shed 7 bases and J shed 2 bases, with 15 bases lying between them. Germline CDR1 MNHEY, CDR2 SVGEGT. TCRdb ran MiXCR on the PCR reads and lists one entry per CDR3 protein. This table holds approximately 20,000 distinct CDR3 sequences, 60% found once. The source material was CD4+ T cells from blood, sampled after SARS-CoV-2 vaccination. The V and J genes are TRBV6-2 or TRBV6-3 and TRBJ2-7; a possible D gene is TRBD1 (6 bases). The sequence derives from a human donor who had recovered from COVID-19. The CDR3 nucleotides read TGTGCCAGCAATCTTGGTACAGGGACCTACGAGCAGTACTTC. As protein: CASNLGTGTYEQYF.